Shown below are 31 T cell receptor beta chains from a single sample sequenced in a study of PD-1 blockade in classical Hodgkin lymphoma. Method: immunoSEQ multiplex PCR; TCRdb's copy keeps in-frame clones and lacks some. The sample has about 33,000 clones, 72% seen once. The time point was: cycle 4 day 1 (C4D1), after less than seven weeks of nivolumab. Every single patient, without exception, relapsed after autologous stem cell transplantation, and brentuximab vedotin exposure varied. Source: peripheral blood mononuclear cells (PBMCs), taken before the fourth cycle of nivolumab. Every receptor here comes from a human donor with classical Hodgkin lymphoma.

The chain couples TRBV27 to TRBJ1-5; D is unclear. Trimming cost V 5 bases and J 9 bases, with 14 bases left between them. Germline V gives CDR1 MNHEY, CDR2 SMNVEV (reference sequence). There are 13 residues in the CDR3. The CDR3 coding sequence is TGTGCCAGCAGTCTCAGCCCTGAAAGGCCCCAGCATTTT. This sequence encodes CASSLSPERPQHF.

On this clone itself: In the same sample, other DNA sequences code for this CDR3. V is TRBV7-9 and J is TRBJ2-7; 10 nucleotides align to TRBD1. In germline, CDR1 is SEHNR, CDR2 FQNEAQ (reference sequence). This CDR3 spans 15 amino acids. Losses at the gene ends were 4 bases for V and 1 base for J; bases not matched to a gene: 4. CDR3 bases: TGTGCCAGCAGCTCTCCGGGACAGGGGTCCTACGAGCAGTACTTC. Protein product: CASSSPGQGSYEQYF.

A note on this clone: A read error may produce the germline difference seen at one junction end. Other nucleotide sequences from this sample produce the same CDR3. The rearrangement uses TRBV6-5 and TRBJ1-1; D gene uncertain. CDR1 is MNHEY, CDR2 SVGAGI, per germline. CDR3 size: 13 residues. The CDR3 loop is CASSYSIRAGAFF. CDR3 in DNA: TGCGCCAGCAGTTACTCGATAAGGGCGGGGGCTTTCTTT.

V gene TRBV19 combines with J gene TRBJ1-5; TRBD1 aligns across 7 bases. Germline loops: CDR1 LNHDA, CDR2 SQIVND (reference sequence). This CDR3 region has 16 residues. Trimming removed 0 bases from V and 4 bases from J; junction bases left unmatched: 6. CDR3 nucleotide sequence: TGTGCCAGTAGTATAGAAGGGACAGCCTCGAATCAGCCCCAGCATTTT. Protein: CASSIEGTASNQPQHF. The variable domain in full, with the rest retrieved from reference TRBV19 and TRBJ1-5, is DGGITQSPKYLFRKEGQNVTLSCEQNLNHDAMYWYRQDPGQGLRLIYYSQIVNDFQKGDIAEGYSVSREKKESFPLTVTSAQKNPTAFYLCASSIEGTASNQPQHFGDGTRLSIL.

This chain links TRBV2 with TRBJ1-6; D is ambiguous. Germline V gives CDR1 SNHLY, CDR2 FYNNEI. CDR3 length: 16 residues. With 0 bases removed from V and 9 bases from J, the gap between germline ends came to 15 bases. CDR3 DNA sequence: TGTGCCAGCAGTGAAGCGCCGACGGGAGGTCCTTCACCCCTCCACTTT. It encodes CASSEAPTGGPSPLHF.

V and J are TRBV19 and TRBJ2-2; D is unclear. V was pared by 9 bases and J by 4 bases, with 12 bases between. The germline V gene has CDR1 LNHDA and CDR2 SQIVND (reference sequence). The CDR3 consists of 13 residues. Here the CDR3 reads CASTKVSTGELFF. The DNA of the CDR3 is TGTGCCAGCACGAAAGTTTCCACCGGGGAGCTGTTTTTT.

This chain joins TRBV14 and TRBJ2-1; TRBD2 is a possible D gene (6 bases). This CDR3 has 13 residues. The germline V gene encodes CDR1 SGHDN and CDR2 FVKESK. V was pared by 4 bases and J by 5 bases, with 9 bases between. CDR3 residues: CASSPGSHNEQFF. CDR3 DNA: TGTGCCAGCAGCCCCGGGAGCCACAATGAGCAGTTCTTC. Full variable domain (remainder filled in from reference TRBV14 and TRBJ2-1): EAGVTQFPSHSVIEKGQTVTLRCDPISGHDNLYWYRRVMGKEIKFLLHFVKESKQDESGMPNNRFLAERTGGTYSTLKVQPAELEDSGVYFCASSPGSHNEQFFGPGTRLTVL.

CDR3 bases: TGCGCCAGCAGCTTCGCGGGTGGAGAGACCCAGTACTTC. Its protein product is CASSFAGGETQYF. This sequence joins TRBV5-1 and TRBJ2-5, with D possibly matching TRBD2 (5 bases). The CDR3 length is 13 residues. Trimming stripped 2 bases from V and 4 bases from J, with 9 bases between. Germline V gene lookup returns CDR1 SGHRS and CDR2 YFSETQ.

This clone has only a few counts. CDR3 nucleotides: TGCGCCAGCAGCTTGCCAGATCGGCGTGGGGCCCAGTACTTC. Translating gives CASSLPDRRGAQYF. The chain employs TRBV5-1 and TRBJ2-5; D not certain. V was shortened by 1 base and J by 9 bases, with 16 bases between the two germline ends. Germline V gene sequence: CDR1 SGHRS, CDR2 YFSETQ. The CDR3 extends over 14 amino acids.

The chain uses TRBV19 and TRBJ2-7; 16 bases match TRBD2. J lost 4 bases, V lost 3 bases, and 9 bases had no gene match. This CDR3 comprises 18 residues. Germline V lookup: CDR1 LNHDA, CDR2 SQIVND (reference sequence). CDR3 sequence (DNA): TGTGCCAGTAGTATCGGGACTAGCGGGAGGGGCCCCCTTTACGAGCAGTACTTC. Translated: CASSIGTSGRGPLYEQYF. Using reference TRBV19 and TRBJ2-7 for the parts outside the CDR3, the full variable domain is DGGITQSPKYLFRKEGQNVTLSCEQNLNHDAMYWYRQDPGQGLRLIYYSQIVNDFQKGDIAEGYSVSREKKESFPLTVTSAQKNPTAFYLCASSIGTSGRGPLYEQYFGPGTRLTVT.

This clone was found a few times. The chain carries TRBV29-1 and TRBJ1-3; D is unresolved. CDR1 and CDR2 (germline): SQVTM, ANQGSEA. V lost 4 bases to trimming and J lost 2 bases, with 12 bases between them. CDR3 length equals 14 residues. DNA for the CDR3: TGCAGCGTTGGGGTGGTTGGGGCTGGAAACACCATATATTTT. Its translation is CSVGVVGAGNTIYF.

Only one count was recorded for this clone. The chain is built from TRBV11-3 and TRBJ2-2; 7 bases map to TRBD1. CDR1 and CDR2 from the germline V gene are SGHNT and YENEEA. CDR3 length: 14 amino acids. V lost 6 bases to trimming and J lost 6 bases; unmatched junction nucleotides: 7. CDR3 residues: CASSPSTGAGELFF. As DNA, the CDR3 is TGTGCCAGCAGTCCTTCTACAGGGGCCGGGGAGCTGTTTTTT.

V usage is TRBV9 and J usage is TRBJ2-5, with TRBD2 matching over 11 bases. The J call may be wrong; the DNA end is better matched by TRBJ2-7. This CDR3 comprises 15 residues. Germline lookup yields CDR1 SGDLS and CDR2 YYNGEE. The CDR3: CASSVLGTSGYEQYF. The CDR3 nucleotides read TGTGCCAGCAGCGTCTTAGGGACTAGCGGATACGAGCAGTACTTC.

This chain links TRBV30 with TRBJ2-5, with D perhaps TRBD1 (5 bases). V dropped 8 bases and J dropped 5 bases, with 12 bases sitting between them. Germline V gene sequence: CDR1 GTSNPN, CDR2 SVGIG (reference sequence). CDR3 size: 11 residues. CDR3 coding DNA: TGTGCCCTCAGGGCCCGGGAGACCCAGTACTTC. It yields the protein CALRARETQYF.

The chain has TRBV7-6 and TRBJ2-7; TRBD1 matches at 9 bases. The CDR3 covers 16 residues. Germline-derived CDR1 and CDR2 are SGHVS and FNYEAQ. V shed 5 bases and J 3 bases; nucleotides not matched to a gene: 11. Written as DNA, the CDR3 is TGTGCCAGCAGCGCGGGGACCGGGACAGGGTTCTACGAGCAGTACTTC. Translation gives CASSAGTGTGFYEQYF.

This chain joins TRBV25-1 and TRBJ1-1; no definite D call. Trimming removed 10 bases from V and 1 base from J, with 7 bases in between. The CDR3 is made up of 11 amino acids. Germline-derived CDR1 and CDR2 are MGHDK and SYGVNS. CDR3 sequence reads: CATQGNTEAFF. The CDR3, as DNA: TGTGCCACTCAAGGGAACACTGAAGCTTTCTTT.

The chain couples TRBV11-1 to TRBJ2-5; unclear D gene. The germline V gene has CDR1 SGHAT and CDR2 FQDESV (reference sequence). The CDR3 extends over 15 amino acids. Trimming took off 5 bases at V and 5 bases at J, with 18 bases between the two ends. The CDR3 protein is CASSGTGGFRETQYF. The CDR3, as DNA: TGTGCCAGCAGCGGAACCGGTGGGTTCCGGGAGACCCAGTACTTC.

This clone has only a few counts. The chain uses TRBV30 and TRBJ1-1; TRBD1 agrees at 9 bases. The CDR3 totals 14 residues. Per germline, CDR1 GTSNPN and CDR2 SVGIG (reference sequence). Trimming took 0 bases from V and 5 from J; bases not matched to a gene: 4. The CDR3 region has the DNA TGTGCCTGGAGTGTTAACAGGGGGCGAACTGAAGCTTTCTTT. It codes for CAWSVNRGRTEAFF.

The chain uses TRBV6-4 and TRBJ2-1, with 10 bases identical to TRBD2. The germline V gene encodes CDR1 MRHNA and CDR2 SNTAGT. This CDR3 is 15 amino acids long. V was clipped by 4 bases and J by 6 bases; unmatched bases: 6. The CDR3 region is CASSAESGRANEQFF. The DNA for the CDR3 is TGTGCCAGCAGTGCGGAGAGCGGGAGGGCCAATGAGCAGTTCTTC.

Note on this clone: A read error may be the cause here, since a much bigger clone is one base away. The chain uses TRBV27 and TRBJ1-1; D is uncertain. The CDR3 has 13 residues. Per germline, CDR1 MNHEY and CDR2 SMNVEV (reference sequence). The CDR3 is CVSSLSLHTEAFF. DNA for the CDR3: TGTGTCAGCAGTTTATCCCTGCATACTGAAGCTTTCTTT.

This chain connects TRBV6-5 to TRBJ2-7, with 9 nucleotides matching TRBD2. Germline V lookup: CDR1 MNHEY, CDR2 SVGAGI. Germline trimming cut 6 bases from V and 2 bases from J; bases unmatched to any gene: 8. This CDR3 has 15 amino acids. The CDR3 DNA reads TGTGCCAGCAGAGTAGCGGGAGCATCACCCTACGAGCAGTACTTC. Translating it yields CASRVAGASPYEQYF.

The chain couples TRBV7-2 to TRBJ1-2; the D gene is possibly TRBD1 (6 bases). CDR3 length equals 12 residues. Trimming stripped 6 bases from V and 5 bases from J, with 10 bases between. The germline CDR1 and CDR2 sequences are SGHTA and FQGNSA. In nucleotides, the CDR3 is TGTGCCAGCAGACCAGGGGAGTATGGCTACACCTTC. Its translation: CASRPGEYGYTF.

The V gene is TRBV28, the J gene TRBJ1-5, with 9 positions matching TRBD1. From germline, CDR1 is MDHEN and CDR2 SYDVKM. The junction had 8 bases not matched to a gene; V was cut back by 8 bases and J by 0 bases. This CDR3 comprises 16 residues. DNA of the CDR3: TGTGCCAGCCTCGGGACAGGGCCTTATAGCAATCAGCCCCAGCATTTT. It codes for CASLGTGPYSNQPQHF.

The CDR3 DNA is TGTGCCAGCAGCTCACACAAGTGGACAGAATCTGAAGCTTTCTTT. This encodes CASSSHKWTESEAFF. The chain carries TRBV11-2 and TRBJ1-1; D perhaps matches TRBD1 (6 bases). Per germline, CDR1 SGHAT and CDR2 FQNNGV. The CDR3 has 15 amino acids. Trimming cost V 4 bases and J 6 bases, with 18 bases left between them.

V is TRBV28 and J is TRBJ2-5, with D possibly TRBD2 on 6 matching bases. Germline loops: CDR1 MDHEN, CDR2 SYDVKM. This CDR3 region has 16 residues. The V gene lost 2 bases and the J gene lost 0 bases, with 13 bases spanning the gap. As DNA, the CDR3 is TGTGCCAGCAGTTTACGAGGGGCGGGGTACCAAGAGACCCAGTACTTC. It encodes CASSLRGAGYQETQYF.

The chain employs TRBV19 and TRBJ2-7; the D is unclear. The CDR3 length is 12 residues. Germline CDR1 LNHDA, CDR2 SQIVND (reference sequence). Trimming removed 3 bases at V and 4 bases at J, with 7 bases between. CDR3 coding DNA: TGTGCCAGTAGTATCGGAGCTTACGAGCAGTACTTC. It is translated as CASSIGAYEQYF.

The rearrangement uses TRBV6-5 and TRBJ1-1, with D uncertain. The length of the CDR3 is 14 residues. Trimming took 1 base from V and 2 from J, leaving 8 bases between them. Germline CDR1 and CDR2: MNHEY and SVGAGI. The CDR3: CASSYWSSNTEAFF. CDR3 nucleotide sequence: TGTGCCAGCAGTTACTGGTCATCAAACACTGAAGCTTTCTTT.

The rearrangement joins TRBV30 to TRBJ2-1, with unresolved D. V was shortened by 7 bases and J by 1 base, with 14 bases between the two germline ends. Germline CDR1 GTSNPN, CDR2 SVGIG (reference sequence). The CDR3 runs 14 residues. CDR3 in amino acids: CALAHYPSYNEQFF. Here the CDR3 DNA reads TGTGCCTTGGCCCATTATCCGTCCTACAATGAGCAGTTCTTC.

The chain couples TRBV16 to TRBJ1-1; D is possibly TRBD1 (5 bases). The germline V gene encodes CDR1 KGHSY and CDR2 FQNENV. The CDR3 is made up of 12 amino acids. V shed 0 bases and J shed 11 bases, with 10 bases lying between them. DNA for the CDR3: TGTGCCAGCAGCCAATCAAGGGGCTACGCTTTCTTT. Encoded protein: CASSQSRGYAFF.

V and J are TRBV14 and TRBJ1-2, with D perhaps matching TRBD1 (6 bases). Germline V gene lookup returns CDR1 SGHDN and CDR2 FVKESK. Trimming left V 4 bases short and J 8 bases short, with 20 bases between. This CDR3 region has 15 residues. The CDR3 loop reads CASSLSGGQGGGYTF. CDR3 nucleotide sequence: TGTGCCAGCAGCCTGTCCGGGGGGCAGGGCGGCGGCTACACCTTC.

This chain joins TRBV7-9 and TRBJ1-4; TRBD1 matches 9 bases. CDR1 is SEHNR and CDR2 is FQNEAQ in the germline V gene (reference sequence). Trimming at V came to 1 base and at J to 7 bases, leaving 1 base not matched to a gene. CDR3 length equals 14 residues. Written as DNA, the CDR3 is TGTGCCAGCAGCTTAGGGACAGGGGTTGAAAAACTGTTTTTT. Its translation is CASSLGTGVEKLFF.